Listed below are T cell receptor beta chains from one sample, sequenced in a study of CD8+ T cells in alopecia areata. Assay used: immunoSEQ multiplex PCR; TCRdb lists only in-frame clones, some missing. The sample records about 110,000 clones, approximately 59% being singletons. Sequencing was done on a sample of CD8+ T cells sorted from blood. Receptors originate from a human donor in good health. Both conserved end residues are trimmed from each CDR3.

>TRBV27|TRBJ2-2
ASSAGGPTGELF
>TRBV27|TRBJ1-5
ASSLSGGNQPQH
>TRBV29-1|TRBJ1-1
SVELRGNTEAF
>TRBV28|TRBJ1-4
ASSSPQGSNEKLF
>TRBV10-2|TRBJ1-1
ASSEDTEAF
>TRBV11-2|TRBJ2-7
ASSLVAAGYEQY
>TRBV11-2|TRBJ2-7
ASSFPSGRSYEQY
>TRBV5-6|TRBJ1-2
ASSLGYGYT
>TRBV5-6|TRBJ1-3
ASSFGQGTGNTIY
>TRBV7-7|TRBJ2-2
ASAGPHTGELF
>TRBV10-3|TRBJ2-7
AISESWDRTYEQY
>TRBV10-3|TRBJ2-7
AISDGDVTYEQY
>TRBV5-6|TRBJ2-1
ASSLTQGRDDEQF
>TRBV29-1|TRBJ2-7
SGNWGVEQY
>TRBV5-4|TRBJ2-3
ASSLPGTGTDTQY
>TRBV2|TRBJ2-4
ASTAGALAKNIQY
>TRBV6-5|TRBJ2-7
ASSTDREYEQY
>TRBV7-2|TRBJ2-5
ASSLGLQETQY
>TRBV6-1|TRBJ2-5
ASRDGQGQETQY
>TRBV10-2|TRBJ2-5
ASNTGTTYETQY
>TRBV15|TRBJ2-7
ATSVPGQGVSYEQY
>TRBV5-1|TRBJ2-7
ASSRETGIYEQY
>TRBV29-1|TRBJ1-2
SVDQGYGYT
>TRBV6-1|TRBJ2-7
ASSPGQGPTYEQY
>TRBV5-1|TRBJ2-2
ASSPLRTGINTGELF
>TRBV5-6|TRBJ1-5
ASSSGGNQPQH
>TRBV10-3|TRBJ2-7
AITTGTGSYEQY
>TRBV27|TRBJ1-1
ASTPYPGGNTEAF
>TRBV6-5|TRBJ2-6
ASSWTGSSGANVLT
>TRBV5-6|TRBJ1-2
ASSLWAEGYT
>TRBV7-8|TRBJ2-7
ASSLGSSSYEQY
>TRBV5-6|TRBJ2-7
ASSAGQGYEQY